The 18 T cell receptor beta chains presented below share a single source sample, sequenced in a study of neurological immune-mediated disorders. From the 5' RACE reads, TCRdb called clonotypes with MiXCR, one entry per CDR3 protein. The sample carries about 80,000 distinct CDR3 sequences, 5% to 5.5% recorded once. The sequencing sample was made of PBMCs. The receptors shown here come from a woman in her thirties with multiple sclerosis.

This clonotype was counted many times. The V call is TRBV20-1, the J call TRBJ2-1; D tentatively reads TRBD1 or TRBD2 (5 bases each). The CDR3 length is 15 residues. Trimming removed 0 bases from V and 8 bases from J, with 17 bases in between. From germline, CDR1 is DFQATT and CDR2 SNEGSKA (reference sequence). CDR3 coding DNA: TGCAGTGCTAGAGACACGGGAAAGGGGTTCGATGAGCAGTTCTTC. It translates to CSARDTGKGFDEQFF.

This clonotype was detected ten times or more. This chain joins TRBV7-3 and TRBJ2-2; D unclear. The germline V gene encodes CDR1 SGHTA and CDR2 FQGTGA. Trimming cost V 1 base and J 6 bases, with 6 bases left between them. The CDR3 is 13 amino acids. DNA for the CDR3: TGTGCCAGCAGCTTAATCGGCCCCGGGGAGCTGTTTTTT. This translates into CASSLIGPGELFF.

This clonotype was seen at least ten times. J is TRBJ2-7 and V is TRBV5-1; perhaps TRBD2 as D (6 bases). CDR3 length: 12 residues. Germline CDR1 and CDR2: SGHRS and YFSETQ. Trimming shortened V by 5 bases and J by 3 bases, and 9 bases separated the two germline ends. This chain's CDR3 is CASSPRDYEQYF. DNA for the CDR3: TGCGCCAGCAGTCCGCGGGACTACGAGCAGTACTTC.

This clonotype was observed many times. The gene calls are TRBV20-1 and TRBJ2-5, with 7 nucleotides matching TRBD1. The germline gives CDR1 DFQATT, CDR2 SNEGSKA (reference sequence). This CDR3 is 13 amino acids long. The trim removed 5 bases at V and 4 bases at J, leaving 7 bases unmatched. Here the CDR3 DNA reads TGCAGTGCTTCGTTGACAGGGAGAGAGACCCAGTACTTC. It translates to CSASLTGRETQYF.

This clonotype was seen at least ten times. The V gene is TRBV5-1, the J gene TRBJ2-1; D not resolved. Trimming took 0 bases from V and 5 from J, leaving 12 bases between them. This CDR3 comprises 15 residues. Germline CDR1 is SGHRS and CDR2 is YFSETQ. The CDR3 here is CASSLVRGDHNEQFF. CDR3 coding DNA: TGCGCCAGCAGCTTGGTGCGCGGAGACCACAATGAGCAGTTCTTC. Supplemented by reference TRBV5-1 and TRBJ2-1, the full variable domain reads KAGVTQTPRYLIKTRGQQVTLSCSPISGHRSVSWYQQTPGQGLQFLFEYFSETQRNKGNFPGRFSGRQFSNSRSEMNVSTLELGDSALYLCASSLVRGDHNEQFFGPGTRLTVL.

This clonotype was seen many times. The CDR3 reads CASSLTGGPETQYF. CDR3 bases: TGTGCCAGCAGCTTAACGGGGGGGCCAGAGACCCAGTACTTC. This chain joins TRBV7-3 and TRBJ2-5; perhaps TRBD2 as D (7 bases). Trimming stripped 0 bases from V and 4 bases from J, with 9 bases between. CDR1 and CDR2 from the germline V gene are SGHTA and FQGTGA. The CDR3 spans 14 residues.

This clonotype was detected ten times or more. The CDR3 DNA sequence: TGCGCCAGCAGCTTGGATCGGGTGCTGAATTCACCCCTCCACTTT. This encodes CASSLDRVLNSPLHF. V and J are TRBV5-1 and TRBJ1-6; D ambiguous. CDR1 and CDR2 (germline): SGHRS, YFSETQ. There are 15 residues in the CDR3. With 0 bases removed from V and 7 bases from J, the gap between germline ends came to 11 bases.

Comment on this clonotype: At one end, the junction sequence differs from germline, possibly due to a read error. V usage is TRBV20-1 and J usage is TRBJ1-5, with 7 bases that match TRBD1. CDR1 and CDR2 (germline): DFQATT, SNEGSKA (reference sequence). The CDR3 has 14 amino acids. CDR3 nucleotide sequence: TGCAGTGCTGTTAAACAGGGGCGGGGAGAGACCCAGAATTTT. It specifies CSAVKQGRGETQNF.

The chain uses TRBV7-8 and TRBJ2-5; D ambiguous. The CDR3 has 12 amino acids. Trimming took off 3 bases at V and 7 bases at J, with 9 bases between the two ends. In germline, CDR1 is SGHVS, CDR2 FQNEAQ. In DNA form, the CDR3 reads TGTGCCAGCAGCTTGCGACTTGGGACCCAGTACTTC. It translates to CASSLRLGTQYF.

In this sample, this clonotype turned up many times. The gene calls are TRBV29-1 and TRBJ1-3, with D perhaps TRBD1 (6 bases). Germline V gene data show CDR1 as SQVTM and CDR2 as ANQGSEA. The CDR3 is made up of 14 amino acids. V was pared by 4 bases and J by 4 bases, with 14 bases between. The DNA of the CDR3 is TGCAGCGTTGCATCGGGGGCGCGAGGAAACACCATATATTTT. Protein product: CSVASGARGNTIYF.

This clonotype was detected ten times or more. The gene calls are TRBV10-3 and TRBJ2-3; tentatively, D is TRBD1 (5 bases). Trimming took 3 bases from V and 2 from J, leaving 18 bases between them. The CDR3 runs 17 residues. Germline V gene lookup returns CDR1 ENHRY and CDR2 SYGVKD. The CDR3 sequence is CAISESRARRSTDTQYF. For the CDR3, the DNA is TGTGCCATCAGTGAAAGCAGGGCGAGAAGATCCACAGATACGCAGTATTTT.

In this sample, this clonotype turned up a few times. This sequence joins TRBV10-3 and TRBJ2-7; TRBD2 aligns across 7 bases. Trimming at V came to 2 bases and at J to 2 bases, leaving 6 bases not matched to a gene. CDR1 and CDR2 from the germline V gene are ENHRY and SYGVKD. The CDR3 length is 15 residues. The CDR3 spells CAISEGRGPTYEQYV. In DNA form, the CDR3 reads TGTGCCATCAGTGAGGGGAGGGGACCCACCTACGAGCAGTACGTC.

In its sample, this clonotype was seen many times. The V gene is TRBV20-1, the J gene TRBJ1-3; D unclear. The ends were cut back, 6 bases at V and 1 base at J, with 7 bases in the middle. CDR3 length: 12 amino acids. Germline V CDR1 and CDR2: DFQATT, SNEGSKA (reference sequence). Here the CDR3 reads CSAISSGNTIYF. Written as DNA, the CDR3 is TGCAGTGCCATTTCATCTGGAAACACCATATATTTT.

In its sample, this clonotype was seen many times. This chain uses TRBV27 with TRBJ2-1; D could derive from TRBD1 or TRBD2 (6 bases each). V was trimmed by 7 bases and J by 8 bases, leaving 15 bases between them. The CDR3 length is 13 residues. CDR1 is MNHEY, CDR2 SMNVEV, per germline (reference sequence). The CDR3: CASKDGGRDEQFF. CDR3 sequence (DNA): TGTGCCAGCAAGGATGGGGGGCGGGATGAGCAGTTCTTC.

In its sample, this clonotype was seen a few times. The V gene is TRBV7-7, the J gene TRBJ2-2; 11 nucleotides align to TRBD2. This CDR3 contains 16 residues. Per the germline V gene, CDR1 is SSHAT and CDR2 is FNYEAQ (reference sequence). The V gene end was trimmed by 2 bases and the J gene end by 4 bases; junction bases not matched to a gene: 3. CDR3 bases: TGTGCCAGCAGCTTAAAACTAGCGGGAGCCACCGGGGAGCTGTTTTTT. Translating gives CASSLKLAGATGELFF. Full variable domain (rest looked up from reference TRBV7-7 and TRBJ2-2): GAGVSQSPRYKVTKRGQDVTLRCDPISSHATLYWYQQALGQGPEFLTYFNYEAQPDKSGLPSDRFSAERPEGSISTLTIQRTEQRDSAMYRCASSLKLAGATGELFFGEGSRLTVL.

The table lists this clonotype with many counts. This chain connects TRBV6-6 to TRBJ2-7; 7 nucleotides align to TRBD1. V lost 5 bases, J lost 3 bases, and 4 bases stayed unmatched. The CDR3 has 13 amino acids. Germline CDR1 is MNHNY and CDR2 is SVGAGI (reference sequence). In nucleotides, the CDR3 is TGTGCCAGCAGTACCCGGACAGGCTACGAGCAGTACGTC. This translates into CASSTRTGYEQYV.

The chain is built from TRBV20-1 and TRBJ2-1; the match to TRBD2 covers 11 bases. The trim removed 3 bases at V and 0 bases at J, leaving 7 bases unmatched. CDR1 DFQATT and CDR2 SNEGSKA come from the germline V gene (reference sequence). The CDR3 sequence is 17 residues long. The CDR3 DNA follows: TGCAGTGCTAGTGGTCTAGCGGGAGGCTTCTCCTACAATGAGCAGTTCTTC. Amino acid sequence: CSASGLAGGFSYNEQFF.

This clonotype has ten or more counts. The CDR3 is CASSQETGTPNTEAFF. The CDR3, as DNA: TGCGCCAGCAGCCAAGAAACAGGGACCCCAAACACTGAAGCTTTCTTT. The V call is TRBV4-1, the J call TRBJ1-1; D possibly corresponds to TRBD1 (6 bases). V lost 0 bases, J lost 2 bases, and 13 bases lay in between. CDR1 MGHRA and CDR2 YSYEKL come from the germline V gene. The CDR3 sequence is 16 residues long.